These T cell receptor beta chains were read from a single sample in a study of immune evolution from preneoplasia to lung adenocarcinoma. The table came from immunoSEQ multiplex PCR; TCRdb's copy has only in-frame clones and leaves some out. The table shows under 6,500 clones, with around four fifths occurring only once. Material for sequencing was FFPE minimally invasive lung adenocarcinoma tissue. The receptor source for this set is a person in their sixties or seventies with lung adenocarcinoma. CDR3s include the opening cysteine and the closing phenylalanine or tryptophan. D genes are given only for firm matches. Some rows have no size entry. The others give once, few or many, or a class for an expanded clone.

>TRBV28|once|.|TRBJ2-6
TGTGCCAGCAGTTTATTTACGAGCTCTGGGGCCAACGTCCTGACTTTC
CASSLFTSSGANVLTF
>TRBV29-1|.|TRBD2|TRBJ2-7
TGCAGCGTTGGGGAGGGCCATGAGCAGTACTTC
CSVGEGHEQYF
>TRBV6-6|once|.|TRBJ1-1
TGTGCCAGCAGCCCGAGGGGGGGGAACACTGAAGCTTTCTTT
CASSPRGGNTEAFF
>TRBV28|.|TRBD2|TRBJ2-5
TGTGCCAGCAGTCTTAGCGGGGGCCAAGAGACCCAGTACTTC
CASSLSGGQETQYF
>TRBV4-2|once|.|TRBJ1-1
TGTGCCAGCAGCCAAGACACCAACACTGAAGCTTTCTTT
CASSQDTNTEAFF
>TRBV10-3|.|TRBD1|TRBJ2-5
TGTGCCATCAGTGGGGGACAGGGGGGAGAGACCCAGTACTTC
CAISGGQGGETQYF
>TRBV20-1|.|.|TRBJ1-5
TGCAGTGATTCGGTAAAGGTTACCCAGCATTTT
CSDSVKVTQHF
>TRBV7-9|.|.|TRBJ1-1
TGTGCCAGCAGCTTAGCGGGGAGGAGCACTGAAGCTTTCTTT
CASSLAGRSTEAFF
>TRBV5-8|.|.|TRBJ2-3
TGTGCCAGCAGGCAGGTCGGGACAGATACGCAGTATTTT
CASRQVGTDTQYF
>TRBV7-3|.|.|TRBJ2-7
TGTGCCAGCAGCTTCGACAGGAACTACGAGCAGTACTTC
CASSFDRNYEQYF
>TRBV5-6|once|.|TRBJ2-7
TGTGCCAGCAGCTTGCGAGGGGCGCGCTACGAGCAGTACTTC
CASSLRGARYEQYF